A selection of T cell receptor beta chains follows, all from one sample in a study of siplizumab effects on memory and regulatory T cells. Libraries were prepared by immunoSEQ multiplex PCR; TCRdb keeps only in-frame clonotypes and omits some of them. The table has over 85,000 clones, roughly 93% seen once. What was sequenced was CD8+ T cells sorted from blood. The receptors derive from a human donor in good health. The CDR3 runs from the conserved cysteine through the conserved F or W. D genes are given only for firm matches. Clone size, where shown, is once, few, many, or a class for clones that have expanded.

CASSFQGEETQYF TGTGCCAGCAGCTTCCAGGGAGAAGAGACCCAGTACTTC . TRBJ2-5 . TRBV7-9
CASSLSQGAAYGYTF TGTGCCAGCAGTTTATCGCAGGGGGCCGCCTATGGCTACACCTTC . TRBJ1-2 TRBD1 TRBV27
CSVRLNTGELFF TGCAGCGTTCGGTTGAACACCGGGGAGCTGTTTTTT . TRBJ2-2 . TRBV29-1
CASSYGGNSYEQYF TGTGCCAGCAGTTACGGGGGGAACTCCTACGAGCAGTACTTC . TRBJ2-7 . TRBV6-6
CATSIVTGGPRDEQFF TGCGCCACCTCGATCGTCACGGGAGGGCCCAGGGATGAGCAGTTCTTC . TRBJ2-1 TRBD2 TRBV4-1
CAISDGDRQDGYTF TGTGCCATCAGTGATGGGGACAGGCAGGATGGCTACACCTTC . TRBJ1-2 TRBD1 TRBV10-3
CASSLESAGTEAFF TGTGCCAGCAGCTTAGAATCGGCGGGAACTGAAGCTTTCTTT . TRBJ1-1 . TRBV7-9
CASSGQGDYEQYF TGTGCCAGCAGCGGACAGGGGGACTACGAGCAGTACTTC . TRBJ2-7 TRBD1 TRBV7-9
CASSTTAGTGVGEAFF TGTGCCAGCAGCACCACCGCCGGGACAGGGGTTGGTGAAGCTTTCTTT medium-sized TRBJ1-1 TRBD1 TRBV7-9
CASHGGYSPLHF TGTGCCAGCCACGGGGGTTATTCACCCCTCCACTTT . TRBJ1-6 . TRBV27
CASSGPRDVEKLFF TGTGCCAGCAGCGGACCACGGGACGTTGAAAAACTGTTTTTT once TRBJ1-4 . TRBV9
CASSPTGTSGGYQETQYF TGTGCCAGCAGCCCGACCGGGACTAGCGGGGGGTACCAAGAGACCCAGTACTTC . TRBJ2-5 TRBD2 TRBV5-6
CASSFGQGDQPQHF TGTGCCAGCAGTTTCGGACAGGGCGACCAGCCCCAGCATTTT . TRBJ1-5 TRBD1 TRBV6-5
CASSLTSGMELFF TGTGCCAGCAGCTTAACATCCGGAATGGAGCTGTTTTTT few TRBJ2-2 . TRBV5-6
CASGDLGTEAFF TGTGCCTCAGGGGACTTGGGGACTGAAGCTTTCTTT . TRBJ1-1 . TRBV30
CAGNGLAGAPGELFF TGTGCCGGAAACGGATTAGCGGGAGCCCCCGGGGAGCTGTTTTTT . TRBJ2-2 TRBD2 TRBV30
CASTPRTEANYGYTF TGTGCCAGTACTCCGAGGACAGAAGCTAACTATGGCTACACCTTC . TRBJ1-2 . TRBV19
CASSLGGEKLFF TGTGCCAGCAGCTTAGGGGGTGAAAAACTGTTTTTT . TRBJ1-4 . TRBV7-9
CASSQDRGGFNIQYF TGCGCCAGCAGCCAAGATCGAGGGGGATTCAACATTCAGTACTTC . TRBJ2-4 . TRBV4-1
CASSFGLNQPQHF TGTGCCAGCAGTTTTGGTCTCAATCAGCCCCAGCATTTT . TRBJ1-5 . TRBV27
CASSSLLSGETQYF TGCGCCAGCAGCTCCCTTCTCAGCGGAGAGACCCAGTACTTC . TRBJ2-5 . TRBV4-1
CAISERGLAGPASYEQYF TGTGCCATCAGTGAGCGCGGACTAGCGGGACCGGCCTCCTACGAGCAGTACTTC . TRBJ2-7 TRBD2 TRBV10-3
CASRLEGETQYF TGTGCCAGCAGATTAGAGGGCGAGACCCAGTACTTC . TRBJ2-5 . TRBV7-9
CASSPNRDPKYSNQPQHF TGTGCCAGCAGTCCGAACCGGGACCCTAAATATAGCAATCAGCCCCAGCATTTT . TRBJ1-5 . TRBV27
CASSPSESSYEQYF TGTGCCAGCAGCCCCTCAGAGAGCTCCTACGAGCAGTACTTC . TRBJ2-7 . TRBV7-9
CASSPSGGIGELFF TGTGCCAGCAGCCCTAGCGGGGGGATCGGGGAGCTGTTTTTT . TRBJ2-2 TRBD2 TRBV7-6
CASHTDPDWGDGAQMNTEAFF TGTGCCAGCCACACTGATCCGGATTGGGGCGACGGGGCTCAAATGAACACTGAAGCTTTCTTT once TRBJ1-1 . TRBV2
CASSLVAGGWTSVNTGELFF TGTGCCAGCAGCTTGGTGGCGGGCGGTTGGACTAGCGTGAACACCGGGGAGCTGTTTTTT . TRBJ2-2 TRBD2 TRBV5-8
CASRRREGPGGHNEQFF TGTGCCAGCCGGAGGCGGGAGGGTCCGGGGGGCCACAATGAGCAGTTCTTC . TRBJ2-1 TRBD2 TRBV13
CASSLSWASTYEQYF TGTGCCAGCAGTTTATCGTGGGCCTCTACCTACGAGCAGTACTTC . TRBJ2-7 . TRBV27